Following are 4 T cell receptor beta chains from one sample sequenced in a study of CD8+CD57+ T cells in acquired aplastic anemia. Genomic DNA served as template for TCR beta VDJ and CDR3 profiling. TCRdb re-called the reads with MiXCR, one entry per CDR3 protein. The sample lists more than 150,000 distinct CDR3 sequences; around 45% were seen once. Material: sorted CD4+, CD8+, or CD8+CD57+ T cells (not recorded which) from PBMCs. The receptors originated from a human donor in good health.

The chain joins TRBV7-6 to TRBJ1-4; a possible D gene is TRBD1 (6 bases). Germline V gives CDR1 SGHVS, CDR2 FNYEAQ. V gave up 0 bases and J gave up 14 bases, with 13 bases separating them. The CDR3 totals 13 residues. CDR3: CASSLAQGNGLFF. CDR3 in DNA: TGTGCCAGCAGCTTAGCACAGGGCAATGGCCTGTTTTTT.

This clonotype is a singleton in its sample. In nucleotides, the CDR3 is TGTGCCAGCAGCGCAGACAGCCGTAATTCACCCCTCCACTTT. Encoded protein: CASSADSRNSPLHF. The chain carries TRBV9 and TRBJ1-6, with D possibly matching TRBD1 (5 bases). The CDR3 has 14 residues. Trimming cost V 3 bases and J 6 bases, with 10 bases left between them. From germline, CDR1 is SGDLS and CDR2 YYNGEE. The whole variable domain, remainder taken from reference TRBV9 and TRBJ1-6, is DSGVTQTPKHLITATGQRVTLRCSPRSGDLSVYWYQQSLDQGLQFLIQYYNGEERAKGNILERFSAQQFPDLHSELNLSSLELGDSALYFCASSADSRNSPLHFGNGTRLTVT.

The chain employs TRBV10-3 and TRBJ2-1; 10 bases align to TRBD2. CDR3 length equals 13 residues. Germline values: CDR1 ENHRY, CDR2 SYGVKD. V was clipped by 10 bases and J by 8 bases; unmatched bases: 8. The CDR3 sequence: CATRASGSDEQFF. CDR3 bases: TGTGCCACCCGTGCTAGCGGGAGTGATGAGCAGTTCTTC.

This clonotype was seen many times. As DNA, the CDR3 is TGTGCCAGCAGGGACCAGGCGCGGGAGCAGTACTTC. Translated, it gives CASRDQAREQYF. V is TRBV6-5 and J is TRBJ2-7; D gene unclear. The CDR3 has 12 amino acids. The V end lost 6 bases, the J end lost 7 bases, and 13 bases lay between the germline ends. Germline V lookup: CDR1 MNHEY, CDR2 SVGAGI.